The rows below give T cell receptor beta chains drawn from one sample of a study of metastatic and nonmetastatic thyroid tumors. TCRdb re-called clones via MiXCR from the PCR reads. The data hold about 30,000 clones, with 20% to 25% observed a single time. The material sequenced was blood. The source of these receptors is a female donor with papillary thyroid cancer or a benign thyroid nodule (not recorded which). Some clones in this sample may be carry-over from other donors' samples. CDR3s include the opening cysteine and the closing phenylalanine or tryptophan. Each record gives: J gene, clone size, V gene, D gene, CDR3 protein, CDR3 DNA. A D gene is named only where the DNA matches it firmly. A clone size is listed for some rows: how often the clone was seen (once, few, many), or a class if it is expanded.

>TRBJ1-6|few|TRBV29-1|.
CSVALSAPAWDSPLHF
TGCAGCGTTGCACTTTCGGCGCCGGCATGGGATTCACCCCTCCACTTT
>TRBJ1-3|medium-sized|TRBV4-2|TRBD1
CASSQEMGQGLGNTIYF
TGTGCCAGCAGCCAAGAAATGGGACAGGGTCTTGGAAACACCATATATTTT
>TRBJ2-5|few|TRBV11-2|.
CASSRPMGAQTQYF
TGTGCCAGCAGCCGCCCGATGGGGGCTCAGACCCAGTACTTC
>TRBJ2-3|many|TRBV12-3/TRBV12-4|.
CASSLPGPNSDTQYF
TGTGCCAGCAGTTTACCTGGCCCTAACTCGGATACGCAGTATTTT
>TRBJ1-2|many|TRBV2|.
CARGFYYGYTF
TGTGCCAGAGGGTTCTACTATGGCTACACCTTC
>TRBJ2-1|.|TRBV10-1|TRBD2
CASSELREAEQFF
TGCGCCAGCAGTGAACTGCGGGAGGCTGAGCAGTTCTTT
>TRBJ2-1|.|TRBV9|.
CASSVVPHAYNEQFF
TGTGCCAGCAGCGTAGTACCTCATGCCTACAATGAGCAGTTCTTC
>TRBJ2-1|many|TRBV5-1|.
CASSPTGTEGNEQFF
TGCGCCAGCAGCCCTACCGGGACGGAGGGCAATGAGCAGTTCTTC
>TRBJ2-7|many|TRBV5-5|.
CASSLAVGRGPYEQYF
TGTGCCAGCAGCTTGGCCGTGGGACGGGGGCCCTACGAGCAGTACTTC
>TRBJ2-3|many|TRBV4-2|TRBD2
CASSSSGRAPLLTDTQYF
TGTGCCAGCAGCAGTAGCGGGAGGGCCCCCCTTTTGACAGATACGCAGTATTTT
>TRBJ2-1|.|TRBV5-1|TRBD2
CASTPVALAAMRNEQFF
TGCGCCAGCACTCCGGTCGCCCTAGCGGCCATGCGGAATGAGCAGTTCTTC
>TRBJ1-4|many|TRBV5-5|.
CASGGGRALNNEKLFF
TGTGCCAGCGGCGGGGGCAGGGCCTTAAATAATGAAAAACTGTTTTTT
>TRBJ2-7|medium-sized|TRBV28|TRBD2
CASSPSQIAGGVDEQYF
TGTGCCAGCAGTCCCTCCCAGATAGCGGGAGGGGTCGACGAGCAGTACTTC
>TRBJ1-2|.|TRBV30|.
CAWSRTQGNYGYTF
TGTGCGTGGAGTCGCACTCAAGGGAACTATGGCTACACCTTC
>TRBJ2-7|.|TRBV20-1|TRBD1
CSASGTGGYDQYF
TGCAGTGCTAGCGGGACAGGGGGCTACGATCAGTACTTC
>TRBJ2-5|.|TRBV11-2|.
CASSPGPSRETQYF
TGTGCCAGCAGCCCAGGTCCATCCCGGGAGACCCAGTACTTC